The present entry profiles one T cell receptor beta chain with its context. This record belongs to a study of blood T cell repertoires in COVID-19. Background on the study: T cells, B-cell-depleted T cells, or PBMCs supplied cDNA or gDNA.

Original processing methods: The assay estimated nucleated cells by amplifying reference gene primers. Using immunoSEQ multiplex PCR, the repertoire was profiled, and TCRdb retains in-frame clones only, with some absent. That table is the source of V, J and clone size, and D and trimming were worked out from the DNA. The data show approximately 31,000 clones, 88% seen once. Trimming left V 11 bases short and J 2 bases short, with 10 bases between. CDR1 and CDR2 (germline): SNHLY, FYNNEI. The CDR3 consists of 11 residues. The source of this sequence is a human donor with active COVID-19. The donor label of this sample is uncertain. The sequencing sample was made of peripheral blood. V gene TRBV2 combines with J gene TRBJ2-7; D uncertain. The CDR3 spells CAATVTYEQYF. Here the CDR3 DNA reads TGTGCCGCCACAGTCACCTACGAGCAGTACTTC. The full variable domain, with the rest looked up from reference TRBV2 and TRBJ2-7, is EPEVTQTPSHQVTQMGQEVILRCVPISNHLYFYWYRQILGQKVEFLVSFYNNEISEKSEIFDDQFSVERPDGSNFTLKIRSTKLEDSAMYFCAATVTYEQYFGPGTRLTVT.